This TCR beta chain comes out of a study of CD8+CD57+ T cells in acquired aplastic anemia. On the study more broadly: Each DNA sample taken from sorted CD4+ and CD8+ cells came to approximately 3 ug on average. Study findings and constraints: Roughly 27 shared CD8+ CDR3s appeared highly expressed within patients' immunodominant clones.

Genomic DNA was employed as the template in profiling TCR beta VDJ and CDR3. TCRdb passed the reads through MiXCR, listing each CDR3 protein once. The sample contains about 180,000 distinct CDR3 sequences, 40% to 50% of which appear only once. Sequencing involved patients with CD8+CD57+ cell expansion previously shown by flow cytometry. In all patients, the disease was severe acquired aplastic anemia. Sampling of blood occurred while the patients had still received no therapy. This clonotype came up many times. Its specificity is not known. This sequence originates from a human donor with aplastic anemia. Source material: sorted CD4+, CD8+, or CD8+CD57+ T cells (not recorded which) from PBMCs.

CDR3 sequence reads: CASSVGGSVNTEAFF. The CDR3 DNA sequence: TGTGCCAGCAGCGTAGGGGGGTCGGTGAACACTGAAGCTTTCTTT. The rearrangement joins TRBV9 to TRBJ1-1, with D maybe TRBD1 (5 bases). Trimming left V 0 bases short and J 0 bases short, with 9 bases between. Germline V gene data show CDR1 as SGDLS and CDR2 as YYNGEE. The CDR3 loop spans 15 amino acids.